The entry that follows covers one T cell receptor (beta chain) sequence. Its antigen has not been determined. Within one base of it there is no much larger clone, and no base qualities were kept. The data are from a study of blood T cell repertoires in COVID-19 (dated by TCRdb to the early 2020s). For the wider study: The collaborator samples originated in the United States, Italy and Spain and spanned the acute and convalescent phases of COVID-19. The material from the prospective study consisted of cDNA or gDNA derived from T cells, B-cell-depleted T cells, or PBMCs. Subjects who had been exposed to COVID-19, were actively infected with it, or had recovered from it provided the deeply sampled blood TCRbeta repertoires that made up the dataset. The repertoires were released in a freely available public database intended as a resource for research on the immune response to SARS-CoV-2. Samples were obtained from the ongoing ImmuneRACE study (first 160 participants) and from about 1,300 subjects provided by 6 global collaborators. The sample metadata nearly always contained a de-identified subject ID, COVID-19 status, age in years and sex. Where available, HLA class I and class II types were taken from metadata supplied by the sample provider and were not determined by assay-based typing.

The CDR3 runs 13 amino acids, cysteine and phenylalanine included. This entry keeps only the CDR3 DNA: 39 bases, framed from base 1. Deletion took 4 bases off V and 8 bases off J, with a span of 14 bases between the germline ends. Sequences SEHNR (CDR1) and FQNEAQ (CDR2) are obtained from the germline V gene (reference sequence). Results the study describes overall, beyond this receptor: Clinical and demographic metadata were provided uncurated, with the amount varying by source and participant.

In the prospective study, participants were roughly 18 to 100 years old, resided in 24 geographic areas of the United States, and were enrolled through a virtual design. In the prospective study, cohorts were assigned on the basis of participant-reported clinical history obtained from a screening survey and a study questionnaire. Recovered participants in ImmuneRACE Cohort 3 were defined as having two consecutive negative NP/OP PCR tests, clearance from a healthcare professional, or resolution of symptoms. In the prospective study, whole blood, serum and a nasopharyngeal or oropharyngeal swab were collected from each participant by mobile phlebotomists. Prospective study participants could optionally give additional blood draws and questionnaires over a roughly two-month period. Before DNA extraction, blood samples from the prospective study were shipped at room temperature or frozen. TCRbeta CDR3 regions were amplified from genomic DNA using the immunoSEQ Assay, a bias-controlled multiplex PCR. From the authors' description of their analysis: Nucleated cell counts per sample were estimated from amplification of reference gene primers within the assay. Sequence reads were collapsed and filtered to measure the absolute abundance of every unique TCRbeta CDR3 rearrangement. Productive Simpson clonality was computed per sample as the square root of Simpson's diversity index over productive rearrangements. What TCRdb holds here is the immuneACCESS table cut down to in-frame rearrangements. Part of the clones is not present; checked against another copy, under half of the missing clones reflect an unresolved V gene, and the others are unexplained. The V and J calls and clone size come from that table; D and trimming were worked out from the DNA. Counted in this sample were 250,000 to 350,000 clones; about 90% of them appeared once. Jointly, the top ten make up over 4% of the sample.

The rearranged chain carries TRBV7-9 and TRBJ1-2; TRBD1 might be the D gene, on 6 matching bases. Sequenced sample: PBMCs or T cells enriched from blood (not recorded which). This receptor was obtained from a woman aged 25 to 39 who had recovered from COVID-19. The bases read TGTGCCAGCAGCTCATCAGGGGCTCGGGGCTACACCTTC. This gives the protein CASSSSGARGYTF.